These 26 T cell receptor beta chains came from one sample sequenced in a study of T cell changes during pregnancy in multiple sclerosis. Repertoires were generated with immunoSEQ multiplex PCR, while TCRdb's copy carries only in-frame clones and drops some. Here the sample spans 41,000 or so clones, 80% to 90% being singletons. Specimen: CD4+ T cells from peripheral blood mononuclear cells, collected in the first trimester of pregnancy. These TCRs come from a female donor with multiple sclerosis, enrolled in a pregnancy study.

The V and J genes are TRBV4-1 and TRBJ1-5; 9 bases match TRBD1. This CDR3 region has 15 residues. Unmatched junction bases numbered 2, after V lost 2 bases and J lost 3 bases. Germline assignment: CDR1 MGHRA and CDR2 YSYEKL. As DNA, the CDR3 is TGCGCCAGCAGCCAAAAACAGGGGGCCAATCAGCCCCAGCATTTT. Its translation: CASSQKQGANQPQHF.

The chain joins TRBV7-9 to TRBJ1-1; D is uncertain. This CDR3 comprises 15 residues. Trimming removed 4 bases from V and 0 bases from J, with 12 bases in between. Germline CDR1 is SEHNR and CDR2 is FQNEAQ (reference sequence). CDR3 region: CASSSSGGLNTEAFF. CDR3 bases: TGTGCCAGCAGCTCCTCCGGCGGATTGAACACTGAAGCTTTCTTT.

The V gene is TRBV7-3, the J gene TRBJ1-1; no firm D call. This CDR3 has 14 residues. CDR1 is SGHTA and CDR2 is FQGTGA in the germline V gene. The V gene lost 5 bases and the J gene lost 4 bases, with 14 bases spanning the gap. The CDR3 sequence: CASSQIGGGTEAFF. As DNA, the CDR3 is TGTGCCAGCAGCCAAATTGGAGGAGGCACTGAAGCTTTCTTT.

This chain uses TRBV29-1 with TRBJ2-7; 7 positions match TRBD1. The length of the CDR3 is 12 residues. Per the germline V gene, CDR1 is SQVTM and CDR2 is ANQGSEA. Trimming took 4 bases from V and 4 from J; bases not matched to a gene: 4. CDR3 DNA sequence: TGCAGCGTTGTGACAGGGATTTACGAGCAGTACTTC. This codes for CSVVTGIYEQYF.

This rearrangement joins TRBV7-3 to TRBJ2-3, with TRBD2 matching over 8 bases. This CDR3 region has 16 residues. In germline, CDR1 is SGHTA, CDR2 FQGTGA. With 1 base clipped from V and 5 bases from J, the junction kept 8 bases outside the gene matches. CDR3 region: CASSLIGGTSKDTQYF. The CDR3 nucleotides read TGTGCCAGCAGCTTAATAGGGGGGACTAGTAAAGATACGCAGTATTTT.

The rearrangement uses TRBV6-1 and TRBJ2-7, with TRBD1 matching 7 bases. Germline V gene lookup returns CDR1 MNHNS and CDR2 SASEGT. The CDR3 runs 13 residues. The V gene end was trimmed by 6 bases and the J gene end by 4 bases; junction bases not matched to a gene: 6. The CDR3 sequence: CASSRTGVYEQYF. The CDR3 region has the DNA TGTGCCAGCAGCCGGACAGGAGTTTACGAGCAGTACTTC.

The chain is built from TRBV28 and TRBJ1-5; tentative D call: TRBD1 (5 bases). Trimming left V 6 bases short and J 2 bases short, with 20 bases between. The germline gives CDR1 MDHEN, CDR2 SYDVKM. There are 17 residues in the CDR3. The CDR3 region has the DNA TGTGCCAGCAGCCCTTGGTGGGGCCCTTCGGGCAATCAGCCCCAGCATTTT. It translates to CASSPWWGPSGNQPQHF.

This clone was seen a few times. The rearrangement uses TRBV4-1 and TRBJ1-1, with D perhaps TRBD1 (5 bases). The germline V and J ends were trimmed by 0 bases and 1 base, with 12 bases remaining between them. The CDR3 is made up of 16 amino acids. Looked up from germline, CDR1 is MGHRA and CDR2 is YSYEKL. The CDR3: CASSQEGHPPNTEAFF. DNA of the CDR3: TGCGCCAGCAGCCAAGAAGGACACCCGCCGAACACTGAAGCTTTCTTT.

J is TRBJ1-1 and V is TRBV13; 9 bases agree with TRBD1. The length of the CDR3 is 15 residues. Germline V gives CDR1 PRHDT, CDR2 FYEKMQ (reference sequence). The J segment lost 1 base and the V segment lost 5 bases, leaving 5 bases of the junction unmatched. The CDR3 sequence is CASSNGQGKNTEAFF. CDR3 DNA: TGTGCCAGCAGCAACGGACAGGGGAAGAACACTGAAGCTTTCTTT.

V and J are TRBV7-9 and TRBJ1-2; 7 positions match TRBD1. The germline gives CDR1 SEHNR, CDR2 FQNEAQ (reference sequence). Trimming cost V 5 bases and J 4 bases; bases outside gene matches: 7. The CDR3 runs 14 residues. The CDR3 region is CASSPNRGTYGYTF. In DNA, the CDR3 is TGTGCCAGCAGCCCTAACAGGGGAACCTATGGCTACACCTTC.

The V and J genes are TRBV4-2 and TRBJ2-7; maybe TRBD1 (6 bases). This CDR3 contains 17 residues. The V gene lost 3 bases and the J gene lost 5 bases, with 23 bases spanning the gap. The V gene's germline CDR1 is LGHNA and CDR2 YNFKEQ. CDR3 protein: CASSHPLRGPSSDEQYF. CDR3 DNA sequence: TGTGCCAGCAGCCACCCCCTCAGGGGCCCTAGCTCGGACGAGCAGTACTTC.

The genes are TRBV2 and TRBJ1-5; 10 nucleotides align to TRBD1. Germline CDR1 is SNHLY and CDR2 is FYNNEI. Trimming removed 4 bases from V and 1 base from J; junction bases left unmatched: 4. CDR3 length: 16 residues. CDR3 nucleotides: TGTGCCAGCAGTGCCGGGACAGGGGACAGCAATCAGCCCCAGCATTTT. It is translated as CASSAGTGDSNQPQHF.

V and J are TRBV29-1 and TRBJ1-2, with 8 nucleotides matching TRBD1. V was clipped by 7 bases and J by 8 bases; unmatched bases: 12. CDR3 length: 13 residues. CDR1 is SQVTM, CDR2 ANQGSEA, per germline. The CDR3 reads CSARDLDREGYTF. CDR3 sequence (DNA): TGCAGCGCACGCGATCTGGACAGGGAAGGCTACACCTTC.

V and J are TRBV7-9 and TRBJ2-1, with TRBD2 identical over 9 bases. Germline CDR1 SEHNR, CDR2 FQNEAQ (reference sequence). CDR3 length equals 19 residues. After removal of 5 bases from V and 0 bases from J, the junction contained 14 bases not matched to a gene. Written as DNA, the CDR3 is TGTGCCAGCAGCCTGCTAAAACGGCGGGAGGGTCTCTCCTACAATGAGCAGTTCTTC. This gives the protein CASSLLKRREGLSYNEQFF.

This chain connects TRBV19 to TRBJ2-2, with D maybe TRBD1 (5 bases). The CDR3 is made up of 15 amino acids. V shed 9 bases and J shed 6 bases, with 20 bases lying between them. CDR1 and CDR2 from the germline V gene are LNHDA and SQIVND (reference sequence). CDR3 protein: CASRANFIYAGELFF. The CDR3, as DNA: TGTGCCAGCAGGGCGAACTTTATATACGCCGGGGAGCTGTTTTTT.

V usage is TRBV10-3 and J usage is TRBJ1-6; 9 bases fit TRBD1. The CDR3 length is 14 residues. Germline loops: CDR1 ENHRY, CDR2 SYGVKD. The trim removed 9 bases at V and 4 bases at J, leaving 4 bases unmatched. CDR3 amino acids: CAIGTGPYNSPLHF. CDR3 sequence (DNA): TGTGCCATTGGGACAGGGCCATATAATTCACCCCTCCACTTT.

The gene calls are TRBV19 and TRBJ1-2, with TRBD1 as a possible D gene (6 bases). This CDR3 is built from 12 residues. Germline assignment: CDR1 LNHDA and CDR2 SQIVND (reference sequence). Trimming cost V 3 bases and J 5 bases, with 7 bases left between them. CDR3 coding DNA: TGTGCCAGTAGTATCACAGGGTATGGCTACACCTTC. Translating it yields CASSITGYGYTF.

The chain carries TRBV4-3 and TRBJ2-6; D not certain. The V gene's germline CDR1 is LGHNA and CDR2 YSLEER. This CDR3 spans 19 amino acids. V lost 0 bases, J lost 1 base, and 16 bases lay in between. CDR3 nucleotides: TGCGCCAGCAGCCAAGATGTAGTCCAGGTTCTATCTGGGGCCAACGTCCTGACTTTC. Translated: CASSQDVVQVLSGANVLTF.

The V call is TRBV2, the J call TRBJ1-1, with D possibly being TRBD1 (5 bases). The V gene lost 8 bases and the J gene lost 2 bases, with 15 bases spanning the gap. The length of the CDR3 is 14 residues. Germline lookup yields CDR1 SNHLY and CDR2 FYNNEI. This CDR3 reads CASALRQSNTEAFF. The CDR3 bases are TGTGCCAGCGCGCTACGACAGTCCAACACTGAAGCTTTCTTT.

This clone has a single count. In DNA, the CDR3 is TGTGCCAGCCAGTCAGGGGGACACCAAGAGACCCAGTACTTC. Protein sequence: CASQSGGHQETQYF. The chain recombines TRBV27 with TRBJ2-5; 7 nucleotides match TRBD1. With V trimmed by 8 bases and J by 0 bases, 6 bases remained unmatched. Per germline, CDR1 MNHEY and CDR2 SMNVEV (reference sequence). CDR3 size: 14 residues.

This rearrangement joins TRBV5-4 to TRBJ2-1, with unresolved D. CDR1 SGHNT and CDR2 YYREEE come from the germline V gene (reference sequence). The CDR3 sequence is 14 residues long. With 2 bases removed from V and 3 bases from J, the gap between germline ends came to 9 bases. CDR3 in DNA: TGTGCCAGCAGCTTCTGGCGGAGCTACAATGAGCAGTTCTTC. Translated: CASSFWRSYNEQFF. Full variable domain (missing parts from reference TRBV5-4 and TRBJ2-1): ETGVTQSPTHLIKTRGQQVTLRCSSQSGHNTVSWYQQALGQGPQFIFQYYREEENGRGNFPPRFSGLQFPNYSSELNVNALELDDSALYLCASSFWRSYNEQFFGPGTRLTVL.

V is TRBV5-6 and J is TRBJ1-4, with no clear D. This CDR3 is built from 14 residues. CDR1 SGHDT and CDR2 YYEEEE come from the germline V gene. Trimming cost V 2 bases and J 0 bases, with 5 bases left between them. The CDR3 bases are TGTGCCAGCAGCTTCTTTGCAACTAATGAAAAACTGTTTTTT. Encoded protein: CASSFFATNEKLFF.

The genes are TRBV5-4 and TRBJ2-5; 11 nucleotides line up with TRBD2. The CDR3 has 17 amino acids. The V segment lost 4 bases and the J segment 4 bases; nucleotides outside the gene matches: 12. Looked up from germline, CDR1 is SGHNT and CDR2 is YYREEE (reference sequence). CDR3 sequence: CASSATSGRAGRETQYF. DNA for the CDR3: TGTGCCAGCAGCGCTACTAGCGGGAGAGCGGGTCGAGAGACCCAGTACTTC.

The chain has TRBV5-4 and TRBJ2-5, with TRBD2 matching over 13 bases. The V gene's germline CDR1 is SGHNT and CDR2 YYREEE (reference sequence). With V trimmed by 0 bases and J by 3 bases, 2 bases remained unmatched. This CDR3 has 16 amino acids. CDR3 sequence (DNA): TGTGCCAGCAGCTTGGCGGGACTAGCGGGGAAAGAGACCCAGTACTTC. As protein: CASSLAGLAGKETQYF.

The genes are TRBV5-6 and TRBJ2-7; TRBD2 matches at 8 bases. The V gene end was trimmed by 4 bases and the J gene end by 10 bases; junction bases not matched to a gene: 7. Germline CDR1 reads SGHDT; CDR2 reads YYEEEE. The CDR3 contains 12 residues. CDR3 bases: TGTGCCAGCAGCGAGAGCGGGAGCGGTCAGTACTTC. Amino acids: CASSESGSGQYF.

The V call is TRBV28, the J call TRBJ1-4, with D perhaps TRBD1 (5 bases). CDR1 is MDHEN and CDR2 is SYDVKM in the germline V gene. This CDR3 spans 17 amino acids. V lost 1 base and J lost 0, with 12 bases in between. The CDR3: CASSLFFRVATNEKLFF. As DNA, the CDR3 is TGTGCCAGCAGTTTATTCTTCAGGGTTGCAACTAATGAAAAACTGTTTTTT.